Listed below are T cell receptor beta chains from one sample, sequenced in a study of T-cell memory formation after mild COVID-19. TCRdb used MiXCR to reprocess the 5' RACE reads, holding one entry per CDR3 protein. This sample has some 150,000 distinct CDR3 sequences, with less than 20% found just once. Sequenced sample: PBMCs or a T cell subset sorted from them (not recorded which). All receptors derive from an adult woman who had mild COVID-19 (a few samples of this study predate the infection). Cell type and time point are not known. Each CDR3 is given with its conserved first and last residue. Fields, in order: clone size, J gene, D gene, V gene, CDR3 protein, CDR3 DNA. A D gene is named only where the DNA matches it firmly. Expanded clones get a size class; other rows say once, few or many, or leave the size out.

clone_size: few; j_call: TRBJ1-5; d_call: -; v_call: TRBV20-1; cdr3_aa: CSARPGHNQPQHF; cdr3_nt: TGCAGTGCTAGGCCAGGGCACAATCAGCCCCAGCATTTT
clone_size: many; j_call: TRBJ1-6; d_call: -; v_call: TRBV7-2; cdr3_aa: CASSFGTDNSPLHF; cdr3_nt: TGTGCCAGCAGCTTTGGGACGGACAATTCACCCCTCCACTTT
clone_size: few; j_call: TRBJ2-5; d_call: -; v_call: TRBV3-1; cdr3_aa: CASSQDPAGRETQYF; cdr3_nt: TGTGCCAGCAGCCAAGATCCGGCAGGGAGAGAGACCCAGTACTTC
clone_size: few; j_call: TRBJ2-5; d_call: -; v_call: TRBV4-3; cdr3_aa: CASSQGRRETQYF; cdr3_nt: TGCGCCAGCAGCCAAGGGCGTCGGGAGACCCAGTACTTC
clone_size: -; j_call: TRBJ2-5; d_call: -; v_call: TRBV24-1; cdr3_aa: CATGASRGVETQYF; cdr3_nt: TGTGCCACCGGAGCGTCCAGGGGGGTGGAGACCCAGTACTTC
clone_size: -; j_call: TRBJ1-2; d_call: -; v_call: TRBV7-2; cdr3_aa: CASSPDRGYTF; cdr3_nt: TGTGCCAGCAGCCCCGACAGAGGCTACACCTTC
clone_size: many; j_call: TRBJ1-1; d_call: -; v_call: TRBV9; cdr3_aa: CASSSENREGEAFF; cdr3_nt: TGTGCCAGCAGCTCCGAAAACAGGGAAGGTGAAGCTTTCTTT
clone_size: few; j_call: TRBJ1-4; d_call: -; v_call: TRBV29-1; cdr3_aa: CSVVVGRGRSLFF; cdr3_nt: TGCAGCGTTGTGGTGGGCAGGGGAAGGTCCCTGTTTTTT
clone_size: -; j_call: TRBJ2-7; d_call: -; v_call: TRBV27; cdr3_aa: CASSFLGSREQYF; cdr3_nt: TGTGCCAGCAGTTTCTTGGGCAGCCGAGAGCAGTACTTC
clone_size: -; j_call: TRBJ2-5; d_call: -; v_call: TRBV14; cdr3_aa: CASSQDRVATQYF; cdr3_nt: TGTGCCAGCAGCCAAGATCGTGTTGCGACCCAGTACTTC
clone_size: few; j_call: TRBJ2-7; d_call: -; v_call: TRBV7-2; cdr3_aa: CASSRESGYEQYF; cdr3_nt: TGTGCCAGCAGTCGGGAGTCAGGGTACGAGCAGTACTTC